These 27 T cell receptor beta chains share one sample of origin, sequenced in a study of glioma-infiltrating T cells. Using RNA template, CDR3s of TCR alpha and beta were amplified with iRepertoire arm-PCR. TCRdb reprocessed the multiplex PCR reads via MiXCR and lists one record per CDR3 protein. The sample contains about 130,000 distinct CDR3 sequences, about 22% of which appear only once. Sequencing was carried out using glioma tissue, nonneoplastic brain tissue, or PBMCs (not recorded which). These receptor sequences come from a human donor with low-grade glioma or glioblastoma, undergoing nonglioma brain surgery, or in good health (not recorded which).

The table lists this clonotype with many counts. In DNA, the CDR3 is TGTGCCAGCAGTTCGAGAGATACTGAAGCTTTCTTT. Translation gives CASSSRDTEAFF. The chain employs TRBV6-1 and TRBJ1-1; D unresolved. The CDR3 totals 12 residues. Germline lookup yields CDR1 MNHNS and CDR2 SASEGT. V lost 5 bases and J lost 5, with 9 bases in between.

Many counts were recorded for this clonotype. This chain connects TRBV28 to TRBJ1-4; 9 bases align to TRBD1. The junction had 6 bases not matched to a gene; V was cut back by 8 bases and J by 5 bases. The CDR3 length is 14 residues. Germline V gene sequence: CDR1 MDHEN, CDR2 SYDVKM. The CDR3 DNA reads TGTGCCAGCGCCTCAGGGACAGGGAATGAAAAACTGTTTTTT. Protein sequence: CASASGTGNEKLFF.

This clonotype was detected a few times. This rearrangement joins TRBV6-5 to TRBJ2-5; D remains ambiguous. In germline, CDR1 is MNHEY, CDR2 SVGAGI. V dropped 2 bases and J dropped 5 bases, with 9 bases sitting between them. This CDR3 spans 13 amino acids. CDR3: CASSYLGRETQYF. CDR3 DNA: TGTGCCAGCAGTTACCTAGGACGGGAGACCCAGTACTTC.

CDR3 region: CACRGAFYTF. CDR3 in DNA: TGTGCCTGCCGCGGGGCCTTCTACACCTTC. This chain links TRBV30 with TRBJ1-2; the D gene is possibly TRBD1 (5 bases). Between the trimmed V and J ends, which lost 6 bases and 10 bases, there was a span of 12 bases. Germline lookup yields CDR1 GTSNPN and CDR2 SVGIG (reference sequence). CDR3 length: 10 residues.

The chain couples TRBV5-1 to TRBJ2-7, with 7 bases lining up with TRBD1. V shed 9 bases, J shed 5 bases, and the junction held 14 bases outside the gene matches. Looked up from germline, CDR1 is SGHRS and CDR2 is YFSETQ. This CDR3 spans 14 amino acids. This CDR3 reads CATRGGLSSDEQYV. CDR3 nucleotide sequence: TGCGCCACCCGAGGGGGCTTATCCTCAGACGAGCAGTACGTC.

By frequency in the sample, this clonotype is medium-sized. This rearrangement joins TRBV20-1 to TRBJ2-3, with TRBD1 as a possible D gene (5 bases). Germline CDR1 and CDR2: DFQATT and SNEGSKA (reference sequence). Trimming took off 0 bases at V and 9 bases at J, with 13 bases between the two ends. The CDR3 sequence is 13 residues long. The CDR3 region is CSARDQGQGTQYF. The CDR3 bases are TGCAGTGCTAGAGATCAGGGTCAAGGGACGCAGTATTTT.

This clonotype was counted many times. This sequence joins TRBV7-9 and TRBJ2-1, with 13 bases aligning to TRBD2. V shed 5 bases, J shed 4 bases, and the junction held 5 bases outside the gene matches. CDR1 and CDR2 from the germline V gene are SEHNR and FQNEAQ (reference sequence). This CDR3 is 16 amino acids long. CDR3 sequence: CASSKGTSGEYNEQFF. Written as DNA, the CDR3 is TGTGCCAGCAGCAAAGGGACTAGCGGGGAGTACAATGAGCAGTTCTTC.

In this sample, this clonotype turned up many times. This chain uses TRBV6-2 or TRBV6-3 with TRBJ1-3, with D possibly TRBD1 on 6 matching bases. The V and J ends lost 0 bases and 3 bases respectively, with 12 bases between them. Germline V CDR1 and CDR2: MNHEY, SVGEGT. This CDR3 comprises 16 residues. The DNA of the CDR3 is TGTGCCAGCAGTTACTCAACAGGGACGAGTGGAAACACCATATATTTT. Amino acids: CASSYSTGTSGNTIYF.

On this clonotype itself: One end of the junction is discordant with germline, which a read error may explain. The J gene is TRBJ1-1, the V gene TRBV20-1, with a weak D call TRBD1 (6 bases). Per the germline V gene, CDR1 is DFQATT and CDR2 is SNEGSKA (reference sequence). The CDR3 contains 11 residues. CDR3 loop: CSAQGTTEALF. CDR3 bases: TGCAGTGCCCAGGGGACAACCGAAGCTCTCTTT.

This clonotype came up a few times. This chain joins TRBV6-1 and TRBJ1-1; 9 bases are shared with TRBD1. In germline, CDR1 is MNHNS, CDR2 SASEGT. The CDR3 covers 14 residues. Trimming removed 5 bases from V and 7 bases from J; junction bases left unmatched: 8. CDR3 DNA: TGTGCCAGCAGTCGGACAGGGGCGATTAGTGAAGCTTTCTTT. This gives the protein CASSRTGAISEAFF.

A few counts support this clonotype. This chain links TRBV20-1 with TRBJ1-2; D unclear. Trimming cost V 6 bases and J 7 bases, with 18 bases left between them. The CDR3 consists of 13 residues. Per germline, CDR1 DFQATT and CDR2 SNEGSKA (reference sequence). The DNA of the CDR3 is TGCAGTGCCCTCCCCGGGCTCCGGGGTGGCTACACCTTC. Amino acids: CSALPGLRGGYTF.

This clonotype was recorded only once. The chain uses TRBV28 and TRBJ2-1; D not certain. Trimming pared 8 bases from V and 9 bases from J, leaving 17 bases between. Per the germline V gene, CDR1 is MDHEN and CDR2 is SYDVKM. The CDR3 consists of 13 residues. The CDR3 region has the DNA TGTGCCAGCGGACCCACAACGCCCAGTGAGCAGTTCTTC. It yields the protein CASGPTTPSEQFF.

This clonotype was found once. The chain carries TRBV10-3 and TRBJ2-7; D is unresolved. V lost 0 bases to trimming and J lost 7 bases, with 10 bases between them. The CDR3 runs to 13 residues. Germline V gene data show CDR1 as ENHRY and CDR2 as SYGVKD. The CDR3, as DNA: TGTGCCATCAGTGAGTCGCCAGCCCTTGAGCAGTACGTC. It yields the protein CAISESPALEQYV.

This clonotype was detected only a few times. The chain joins TRBV7-9 to TRBJ1-3; D gene uncertain. The CDR3 is made up of 13 amino acids. Germline lookup yields CDR1 SEHNR and CDR2 FQNEAQ (reference sequence). The V end lost 5 bases, the J end lost 0 bases, and 5 bases lay between the germline ends. CDR3 amino acids: CASSANSGNTIYF. DNA for the CDR3: TGTGCCAGCAGCGCCAACTCTGGAAACACCATATATTTT.

This clonotype was observed at least ten times. This chain uses TRBV27 with TRBJ2-2; perhaps TRBD1 as D (5 bases). The germline V gene encodes CDR1 MNHEY and CDR2 SMNVEV (reference sequence). V shed 5 bases and J shed 4 bases, with 14 bases lying between them. This CDR3 region has 15 residues. CDR3 protein: CASSPTGFLTGELFF. DNA of the CDR3: TGTGCCAGCAGTCCCACAGGATTTCTCACCGGGGAGCTGTTTTTT.

Many counts were recorded for this clonotype. This chain connects TRBV28 to TRBJ2-3, with 7 bases fitting TRBD1. The CDR3 has 14 amino acids. Germline V gives CDR1 MDHEN, CDR2 SYDVKM. V was clipped by 6 bases and J by 4 bases; unmatched bases: 7. This CDR3 reads CASRPKTGSDTQYF. The CDR3 DNA reads as TGTGCCAGCAGACCAAAGACAGGGTCAGATACGCAGTATTTT.

This clonotype was observed at least ten times. The chain employs TRBV6-1 and TRBJ2-1, with 9 bases that match TRBD1. The CDR3 has 17 amino acids. Per the germline V gene, CDR1 is MNHNS and CDR2 is SASEGT. V was pared by 5 bases and J by 0 bases, with 8 bases of the junction left unmatched. The CDR3, as DNA: TGTGCCAGCAGTCTGAAAGGACAGGGGAACTCCTACAATGAGCAGTTCTTC. Its protein product is CASSLKGQGNSYNEQFF.

The chain has TRBV24-1 and TRBJ2-1; a possible D gene is TRBD1 (6 bases). V lost 5 bases, J lost 8 bases, and 12 bases lay in between. Germline V gives CDR1 KGHDR, CDR2 SFDVKD. The CDR3 loop spans 13 amino acids. The CDR3 coding sequence is TGTGCCACCAGTGGCAGGGGTAGGGATGAGCAGTTCTTC. It is translated as CATSGRGRDEQFF.

In its sample, this clonotype was seen many times. The genes are TRBV20-1 and TRBJ1-1; 9 positions agree with TRBD1. Germline V lookup: CDR1 DFQATT, CDR2 SNEGSKA (reference sequence). The CDR3 spans 16 residues. V was clipped by 3 bases and J by 2 bases; unmatched bases: 10. The CDR3 DNA sequence: TGCAGTGCTAGGGCAACAGGGGGCCTCGCTAACACTGAAGCTTTCTTT. Encoded protein: CSARATGGLANTEAFF.

A word on this clonotype: This may arise from a read error, as a much more abundant clone is one base away. The V gene is TRBV7-2, the J gene TRBJ1-1; D is unresolved. V lost 1 base and J 4 bases, leaving 13 bases between the germline ends. Germline V gene data show CDR1 as SGHTA and CDR2 as FQGNSA. The CDR3 extends over 15 amino acids. The CDR3 spells CASSLGRVKATEAFF. CDR3 nucleotides: TGTGCCAGCAGCTTAGGGCGGGTTAAGGCCACTGAAGCTTTCTTT.

J is TRBJ2-1 and V is TRBV18; D not certain. The CDR3 consists of 15 residues. Germline V gives CDR1 KGHSH, CDR2 LQKENI. Trimming removed 0 bases at V and 5 bases at J, with 11 bases between. CDR3 residues: CASSPPTRRDNEQFF. For the CDR3, the DNA is TGTGCCAGCTCACCACCGACACGACGGGACAATGAGCAGTTCTTC.

This clonotype occurred once. The junction does not match germline at one end; this may be a read error. The CDR3 nucleotides read TGTGCCAACAGCCAAGCACAGCATAGCACAGATACGCAGTATTTT. Encoded protein: CANSQAQHSTDTQYF. V and J are TRBV14 and TRBJ2-3, with D uncertain. Per germline, CDR1 SGHDN and CDR2 FVKESK. The CDR3 totals 15 residues. The full variable domain, its missing parts supplied by reference TRBV14 and TRBJ2-3, is EAGVTQFPSHSVIEKGQTVTLRCDPISGHDNLYWYRRVMGKEIKFLLHFVKESKQDESGMPNNRFLAERTGGTYSTLKVQPAELEDSGVYFCANSQAQHSTDTQYFGPGTRLTVL.

This clonotype was recorded many times. The chain couples TRBV19 to TRBJ2-3; possible D gene TRBD2, 7 bases. With 3 bases removed from V and 5 bases from J, the gap between germline ends came to 21 bases. Germline-derived CDR1 and CDR2 are LNHDA and SQIVND (reference sequence). This CDR3 contains 17 residues. Written as DNA, the CDR3 is TGTGCCAGTAGTATGGGTGTGGGGGGGGGCCTGAGAGATACGCAGTATTTT. Residues: CASSMGVGGGLRDTQYF.

This clonotype was counted only a few times. V usage is TRBV29-1 and J usage is TRBJ2-5, with 13 bases lining up with TRBD2. V lost 5 bases, J lost 5 bases, and 5 bases stayed unmatched. CDR1 is SQVTM and CDR2 is ANQGSEA in the germline V gene. The CDR3 spans 14 residues. CDR3: CSVRLAGGPETQYF. The CDR3 DNA sequence: TGCAGCGTTCGACTAGCGGGGGGCCCGGAGACCCAGTACTTC.

Only a few counts were recorded for this clonotype. The CDR3 DNA reads TGTGCCAGCAGCCGGGGGGCTGGGAATGAGCAGTTCTTC. Its translation: CASSRGAGNEQFF. V usage is TRBV7-3 and J usage is TRBJ2-1, with a weak D call TRBD2 (7 bases). The CDR3 extends over 13 amino acids. From germline, CDR1 is SGHTA and CDR2 FQGTGA. V dropped 5 bases and J dropped 7 bases, with 12 bases sitting between them.

This clonotype showed up just a few times. The gene calls are TRBV18 and TRBJ2-5; 10 bases map to TRBD1. Germline assignment: CDR1 KGHSH and CDR2 LQKENI. Trimming took 3 bases from V and 2 from J; bases not matched to a gene: 6. This CDR3 spans 16 amino acids. The CDR3 is CASSPRTGGTQETQYF. The CDR3 DNA reads TGTGCCAGCTCACCTAGGACAGGGGGGACTCAAGAGACCCAGTACTTC.

The chain carries TRBV2 and TRBJ2-7, with a tentative D call TRBD1 (6 bases). This CDR3 is built from 14 residues. Germline V gene lookup returns CDR1 SNHLY and CDR2 FYNNEI. V dropped 6 bases and J dropped 2 bases, with 14 bases sitting between them. The chain's CDR3 is CASSPDRVTYEQYV. Here the CDR3 DNA reads TGTGCCAGCAGCCCGGACAGAGTAACCTACGAGCAGTACGTC.